Below are 15 T cell receptor beta chains sequenced from a single sample in a study of blood T cell repertoires in COVID-19. Profiled with immunoSEQ multiplex PCR; TCRdb holds only in-frame clones, not every one. The table shows some 48,000 clones, with 90% occurring only once. Sample: peripheral blood. These receptor sequences come from a man in his 70s with acute or convalescent COVID-19.

The chain recombines TRBV5-1 with TRBJ1-6; 7 nucleotides line up with TRBD1. Germline trimming cut 2 bases from V and 14 bases from J; bases unmatched to any gene: 7. The CDR3 has 13 amino acids. From germline, CDR1 is SGHRS and CDR2 YFSETQ. The CDR3 nucleotides are TGCGCCAGCAGCTTCGGACAGGTCTCGGCCCTCCACTTT. This codes for CASSFGQVSALHF.

The chain has TRBV28 and TRBJ1-3; TRBD1 might be the D (6 bases). The V and J ends lost 10 bases and 4 bases respectively, with 8 bases between them. Germline CDR1 and CDR2: MDHEN and SYDVKM. This CDR3 contains 11 residues. CDR3 residues: CATGTGNTIYF. The CDR3 nucleotides read TGTGCCACCGGGACAGGAAACACCATATATTTT.

This CDR3 reads CASSSYTDTQYF. CDR3 in DNA: TGTGCCAGCAGTTCCTACACAGATACGCAGTATTTT. The V gene is TRBV7-9, the J gene TRBJ2-3, with D hard to call. Per germline, CDR1 SEHNR and CDR2 FQNEAQ (reference sequence). The CDR3 length is 12 residues. V was trimmed by 6 bases and J by 2 bases, leaving 6 bases between them.

This chain links TRBV4-3 with TRBJ1-6; TRBD1 might be the D (5 bases). The CDR3 is 15 amino acids. Germline V gene lookup returns CDR1 LGHNA and CDR2 YSLEER. The germline V and J ends were trimmed by 1 base and 10 bases, with 14 bases remaining between them. This CDR3 is CASSQVTGGLSPLHF. The CDR3 bases are TGCGCCAGCAGCCAAGTCACGGGGGGGTTATCACCCCTCCACTTT.

V gene TRBV7-9 combines with J gene TRBJ1-1; D is perhaps TRBD1 (6 bases). In germline, CDR1 is SEHNR, CDR2 FQNEAQ (reference sequence). The CDR3 totals 14 residues. Trimming took off 4 bases at V and 2 bases at J, with 11 bases between the two ends. The CDR3 DNA follows: TGTGCCAGCAGCTCGGGACAACATAACACTGAAGCTTTCTTT. Encoded protein: CASSSGQHNTEAFF. Looking up the rest from reference TRBV7-9 and TRBJ1-1 gives the full variable domain: DTGVSQNPRHKITKRGQNVTFRCDPISEHNRLYWYRQTLGQGPEFLTYFQNEAQLEKSRLLSDRFSAERPKGSFSTLEIQRTEQGDSAMYLCASSSGQHNTEAFFGQGTRLTVV.

This clone occurred once. V is TRBV7-2 and J is TRBJ1-2; D not certain. V was shortened by 1 base and J by 6 bases, with 15 bases between the two germline ends. CDR3 length equals 15 residues. Per the germline V gene, CDR1 is SGHTA and CDR2 is FQGNSA. CDR3 protein: CASSLGYLVRDGYTF. The CDR3 DNA is TGTGCCAGCAGCTTAGGATACCTCGTTCGCGATGGCTACACCTTC.

V gene TRBV19 combines with J gene TRBJ2-1, with D perhaps TRBD2 (6 bases). The CDR3 extends over 17 amino acids. V lost 5 bases and J 7 bases, leaving 24 bases between the germline ends. Looked up from germline, CDR1 is LNHDA and CDR2 is SQIVND (reference sequence). CDR3 in amino acids: CASSFPPWSGLGNEQFF. The CDR3 DNA follows: TGTGCCAGTAGTTTTCCCCCCTGGAGCGGGCTTGGGAATGAGCAGTTCTTC.

This clone was seen only once. The CDR3 loop reads CASSQDTRGNQPQHF. CDR3 coding DNA: TGCGCCAGCAGCCAAGACACCAGGGGGAATCAGCCCCAGCATTTT. The V call is TRBV4-3, the J call TRBJ1-5; the match to TRBD1 covers 7 bases. The CDR3 contains 15 residues. Losses at the gene ends were 0 bases for V and 4 bases for J; bases not matched to a gene: 3. Per the germline V gene, CDR1 is LGHNA and CDR2 is YSLEER.

The genes are TRBV20-1 and TRBJ1-2; 8 bases are a match to TRBD1. The germline gives CDR1 DFQATT, CDR2 SNEGSKA (reference sequence). The CDR3 is 10 amino acids. The CDR3 nucleotides are TGCAGGGGGGGGACAGGAGGCTACACCTTC. The encoded protein is CRGGTGGYTF.

The genes are TRBV6-1 and TRBJ1-3, with TRBD1 as a possible D gene (5 bases). This CDR3 region has 15 residues. V shed 2 bases and J shed 0 bases, with 8 bases lying between them. Germline V gives CDR1 MNHNS, CDR2 SASEGT. CDR3: CASSEQGSSGNTIYF. The CDR3 region has the DNA TGTGCCAGCAGTGAACAGGGAAGCTCTGGAAACACCATATATTTT.

The rearrangement uses TRBV2 and TRBJ2-2, with 14 bases fitting TRBD2. This CDR3 comprises 17 residues. Trimming took 7 bases from V and 4 from J; bases not matched to a gene: 8. Germline V gene sequence: CDR1 SNHLY, CDR2 FYNNEI. Here the CDR3 DNA reads TGTGCCAGCACCGGGGGACTAGCGGGGGCTGGCACCGGGGAGCTGTTTTTT. This translates into CASTGGLAGAGTGELFF.

The chain couples TRBV5-8 to TRBJ1-2; 9 bases match TRBD1. With V trimmed by 5 bases and J by 8 bases, 7 bases remained unmatched. This CDR3 is 13 amino acids long. Germline lookup yields CDR1 SGHTS and CDR2 YDEGEE. The CDR3 sequence is CASRPQGARGYTF. Here the CDR3 DNA reads TGTGCCAGCAGACCACAGGGGGCGCGGGGCTACACCTTC.

A remark on this clone: Here the CDR3 omits its conserved ending phenylalanine or tryptophan, so a read error is the likely source. No DNA is shown, since the ends of the CDR3 on it are uncertain; the CDR3 is the one TCRdb lists. The V call is TRBV19, the J call TRBJ2-3; the D call TRBD2 from the table was never checked on the DNA. The germline V gene encodes CDR1 LNHDA and CDR2 SQIVND (reference sequence). The CDR3 totals 8 residues, both ends included. The CDR3 loop reads CASSAPIL.

V gene TRBV5-6 combines with J gene TRBJ2-1, with 7 bases lining up with TRBD1. With V trimmed by 1 base and J by 6 bases, 10 bases remained unmatched. There are 16 residues in the CDR3. From germline, CDR1 is SGHDT and CDR2 YYEEEE. CDR3 region: CASSLWGTDPFNEQFF. CDR3 coding DNA: TGTGCCAGCAGCTTGTGGGGGACAGACCCTTTCAATGAGCAGTTCTTC.

V is TRBV12-5 and J is TRBJ2-7, with 12 bases matching TRBD1. Germline V gene sequence: CDR1 LGHNT, CDR2 FRNRAP. The CDR3 runs to 18 residues. V lost 0 bases to trimming and J lost 3 bases; unmatched junction nucleotides: 9. The CDR3 here is CASGLVPSGTGGNYEQYF. The DNA of the CDR3 is TGTGCTAGTGGTTTGGTCCCTTCCGGGACAGGGGGCAACTACGAGCAGTACTTC.